These 28 T cell receptor beta chains share one sample of origin, sequenced in a study of blood T cell repertoires in COVID-19. Method: immunoSEQ multiplex PCR; TCRdb's copy keeps in-frame clones and lacks some. The sample contains 130,000 to 150,000 clones, roughly 89% of which appear only once. The sequenced sample consisted of PBMCs or T cells enriched from blood (not recorded which). The receptors here all came from a woman aged 45-60 years who had been exposed to COVID-19.

V and J are TRBV7-2 and TRBJ2-7; 7 bases map to TRBD1. J lost 0 bases, V lost 5 bases, and 7 bases had no gene match. Germline CDR1 is SGHTA and CDR2 is FQGNSA. This CDR3 contains 15 residues. CDR3 in amino acids: CASSLTQGSSYEQYF. In DNA, the CDR3 is TGTGCCAGCAGCCTAACACAGGGGAGCTCCTACGAGCAGTACTTC. Full variable domain (outside the CDR3, taken from reference TRBV7-2 and TRBJ2-7): GAGVSQSPSNKVTEKGKDVELRCDPISGHTALYWYRQSLGQGLEFLIYFQGNSAPDKSGLPSDRFSAERTGGSVSTLTIQRTQQEDSAVYLCASSLTQGSSYEQYFGPGTRLTVT.

V usage is TRBV7-3 and J usage is TRBJ2-5; tentatively, D is TRBD2 (6 bases). The CDR3 sequence is 12 residues long. V was shortened by 2 bases and J by 9 bases, with 10 bases between the two germline ends. The germline gives CDR1 SGHTA, CDR2 FQGTGA. CDR3 nucleotide sequence: TGTGCCAGCAGCTTACTTCCGGGGGCCCAGTACTTC. Residues: CASSLLPGAQYF. Drawing the rest from reference TRBV7-3 and TRBJ2-5, the complete variable domain is GAGVSQTPSNKVTEKGKYVELRCDPISGHTALYWYRQSLGQGPEFLIYFQGTGAADDSGLPNDRFFAVRPEGSVSTLKIQRTERGDSAVYLCASSLLPGAQYFGPGTRLLVL.

The V and J genes are TRBV6-1 and TRBJ1-6; the D is unclear. V dropped 1 base and J dropped 6 bases, with 4 bases sitting between them. The CDR3 is 13 residues long. Germline V gene lookup returns CDR1 MNHNS and CDR2 SASEGT. DNA for the CDR3: TGTGCCAGCAGTGAAGGGAGTAATTCACCCCTCCACTTT. It translates to CASSEGSNSPLHF.

This sequence joins TRBV20-1 and TRBJ2-5; no clear D. The CDR3 consists of 13 residues. V lost 3 bases and J 2 bases, leaving 10 bases between the germline ends. CDR1 and CDR2 (germline): DFQATT, SNEGSKA (reference sequence). CDR3 nucleotide sequence: TGCAGTGCTAGTCCCGGGTCACAAGAGACCCAGTACTTC. Protein sequence: CSASPGSQETQYF.

V is TRBV7-8 and J is TRBJ1-2, with D possibly being TRBD1 (5 bases). Germline values: CDR1 SGHVS, CDR2 FQNEAQ. CDR3 size: 16 residues. Trimming shortened V by 2 bases and J by 4 bases, and 17 bases separated the two germline ends. CDR3 region: CASSLLLRGGAYGYTF. The CDR3 nucleotides are TGTGCCAGCAGCTTACTTCTCCGGGGAGGGGCCTATGGCTACACCTTC.

Regarding this clone: The junction departs from the called germline gene at one end, perhaps through a read error. This chain uses TRBV3-1 (or the pseudogene TRBV3-2) with TRBJ2-7; a weak D match, TRBD1 (5 bases). The germline V gene has CDR1 LGHDT and CDR2 YNNKEL (reference sequence). CDR3 length: 12 residues. The CDR3 loop reads CASSQDVGRASF. The CDR3 DNA is TGTGCCAGCAGCCAAGATGTCGGCAGGGCGTCCTTC.

J is TRBJ2-7 and V is TRBV4-2; 8 bases agree with TRBD1. This CDR3 region has 17 residues. Germline V gene sequence: CDR1 LGHNA, CDR2 YNFKEQ. Trimming took 0 bases from V and 3 from J; bases not matched to a gene: 10. The DNA for the CDR3 is TGTGCCAGCAGCCAAGAGGGGGGCGGACAGGGACGCTACGAGCAGTACTTC. This codes for CASSQEGGGQGRYEQYF.

CDR3 nucleotides: TGTGCTAGTGGTGAGCTTGGCCTGGGACTAGCGGGAGGCAATGAGCAGTTCTTC. Encoded protein: CASGELGLGLAGGNEQFF. V is TRBV12-5 and J is TRBJ2-1; 15 positions match TRBD2. Germline V lookup: CDR1 LGHNT, CDR2 FRNRAP. The V gene end was trimmed by 5 bases and the J gene end by 6 bases; junction bases not matched to a gene: 11. The CDR3 runs to 18 residues.

CDR3 sequence reads: CAWSGRTGVSYEQYF. CDR3 coding DNA: TGTGCCTGGAGTGGGAGGACAGGGGTCTCCTACGAGCAGTACTTC. The V gene is TRBV30, the J gene TRBJ2-7; 9 bases map to TRBD1. Germline CDR1 is GTSNPN and CDR2 is SVGIG (reference sequence). The CDR3 is 15 residues long. V lost 1 base to trimming and J lost 0 bases; unmatched junction nucleotides: 4.

This chain joins TRBV9 and TRBJ2-7; 9 nucleotides agree with TRBD1. This CDR3 spans 14 amino acids. The V gene's germline CDR1 is SGDLS and CDR2 YYNGEE. Germline trimming cut 4 bases from V and 4 bases from J; bases unmatched to any gene: 6. The DNA of the CDR3 is TGTGCCAGCAGCCCCGGGGGACAGGGTTACGAGCAGTACTTC. As protein: CASSPGGQGYEQYF.

The chain uses TRBV6-6 and TRBJ1-1; weak D call: TRBD1 (5 bases). CDR1 and CDR2 from the germline V gene are MNHNY and SVGAGI (reference sequence). V was shortened by 2 bases and J by 1 base, with 8 bases between the two germline ends. The CDR3 runs to 14 residues. The CDR3 DNA reads TGTGCCAGCAGTTACGGGACTTCGAACACTGAAGCTTTCTTT. This encodes CASSYGTSNTEAFF.

The chain recombines TRBV7-9 with TRBJ1-1; a possible D gene is TRBD1 (6 bases). The CDR3 totals 16 residues. The germline V gene encodes CDR1 SEHNR and CDR2 FQNEAQ (reference sequence). With 5 bases removed from V and 0 bases from J, the gap between germline ends came to 16 bases. The CDR3 loop reads CASSPRGTGLNTEAFF. DNA for the CDR3: TGTGCCAGCAGCCCCAGAGGTACAGGGCTGAACACTGAAGCTTTCTTT.

As for this clone: This specimen includes other DNA sequences encoding the same CDR3. This chain joins TRBV11-2 and TRBJ2-7; 8 nucleotides align to TRBD1. Germline CDR1 is SGHAT and CDR2 is FQNNGV. The junction had 0 bases not matched to a gene; V was cut back by 1 base and J by 4 bases. This CDR3 region has 13 residues. The CDR3 reads CASSLGTGYEQYF. The CDR3 DNA follows: TGTGCCAGCAGCTTAGGGACAGGGTACGAGCAGTACTTC.

This rearrangement joins TRBV2 to TRBJ1-2; the match to TRBD1 covers 7 bases. Unmatched junction bases numbered 9, after V lost 0 bases and J lost 8 bases. Germline V gives CDR1 SNHLY, CDR2 FYNNEI. The CDR3 has 15 amino acids. CDR3 amino acids: CASSEATRQGLGYTF. The CDR3 coding sequence is TGTGCCAGCAGTGAAGCTACCCGACAGGGTTTAGGCTACACCTTC.

CDR3 bases: TGTGCCAGCAGTAGACAGGGAAACACCGGGGAGCTGTTTTTT. The encoded protein is CASSRQGNTGELFF. V gene TRBV6-5 combines with J gene TRBJ2-2; 7 bases align to TRBD1. CDR3 size: 14 residues. Germline CDR1 MNHEY, CDR2 SVGAGI. With 5 bases clipped from V and 2 bases from J, the junction kept 2 bases outside the gene matches.

The V gene is TRBV6-5, the J gene TRBJ2-2; perhaps TRBD1 as D (6 bases). V lost 2 bases and J lost 6, with 13 bases in between. Per germline, CDR1 MNHEY and CDR2 SVGAGI. The CDR3 covers 15 residues. The CDR3, as DNA: TGTGCCAGCAGTTACGACGCGACAGGAGCCGGGGAGCTGTTTTTT. This gives the protein CASSYDATGAGELFF.

This clone is a singleton in its sample. This chain links TRBV7-2 with TRBJ1-2; D remains ambiguous. The ends were cut back, 1 base at V and 2 bases at J, with 8 bases in the middle. This CDR3 spans 14 amino acids. In germline, CDR1 is SGHTA, CDR2 FQGNSA. CDR3 residues: CASSLDRRNYGYTF. DNA for the CDR3: TGTGCCAGCAGCTTAGACCGGAGAAACTATGGCTACACCTTC.

The chain recombines TRBV6-2 or TRBV6-3 with TRBJ1-5; TRBD1 might be the D (5 bases). CDR3 length: 16 amino acids. Looked up from germline, CDR1 is MNHEY and CDR2 is SVGEGT. V was clipped by 4 bases and J by 0 bases, with 13 bases between them. The CDR3 DNA reads TGTGCCAGCAGTTTCCTCGGGGGTTCTAGCAATCAGCCCCAGCATTTT. Translating it yields CASSFLGGSSNQPQHF.

V gene TRBV6-5 combines with J gene TRBJ2-5, with a weak D call TRBD2 (7 bases). Germline CDR1 is MNHEY and CDR2 is SVGAGI. V gave up 9 bases and J gave up 6 bases, with 14 bases separating them. The CDR3 runs to 12 residues. DNA of the CDR3: TGTGCCAGTAGGGGGGGCCGGAAGACCCAGTACTTC. Encoded protein: CASRGGRKTQYF.

J is TRBJ2-1 and V is TRBV6-6; possible D gene TRBD2, 6 bases. V lost 7 bases and J lost 9, with 16 bases in between. The CDR3 has 13 residues. Germline V gives CDR1 MNHNY, CDR2 SVGAGI (reference sequence). The CDR3 is CASIPWGVGEQFF. In DNA form, the CDR3 reads TGTGCCAGCATCCCTTGGGGGGTAGGTGAGCAGTTCTTC.

V and J are TRBV5-1 and TRBJ2-7, with 8 positions matching TRBD2. Looked up from germline, CDR1 is SGHRS and CDR2 is YFSETQ. With 0 bases clipped from V and 6 bases from J, the junction kept 11 bases outside the gene matches. The CDR3 extends over 16 amino acids. The CDR3 region is CASSLDSGTRVREQYF. CDR3 sequence (DNA): TGCGCCAGCAGCTTGGATTCCGGGACTAGGGTGCGCGAGCAGTACTTC.

This clone was recorded only once. The chain has TRBV7-6 and TRBJ1-4; maybe TRBD1 (5 bases). From germline, CDR1 is SGHVS and CDR2 FNYEAQ. CDR3 size: 15 residues. Trimming pared 7 bases from V and 7 bases from J, leaving 19 bases between. The CDR3 loop is CASTLVSGAGEKLFF. The DNA of the CDR3 is TGTGCCAGCACCCTCGTGTCTGGGGCTGGTGAAAAACTGTTTTTT.

The gene calls are TRBV5-1 and TRBJ2-5; D not certain. V dropped 7 bases and J dropped 5 bases, with 9 bases sitting between them. This CDR3 is 11 amino acids long. CDR1 is SGHRS, CDR2 YFSETQ, per germline. CDR3: CASRSGETQYF. The CDR3 DNA is TGCGCCAGCCGATCCGGGGAGACCCAGTACTTC.

The chain carries TRBV13 and TRBJ1-5, with D unresolved. CDR1 and CDR2 from the germline V gene are PRHDT and FYEKMQ (reference sequence). This CDR3 spans 15 amino acids. V was cut by 0 bases and J by 7 bases, with 13 bases left in between. CDR3 protein: CASSLGRGLLQPQHF. The CDR3 DNA is TGTGCCAGCAGCTTAGGCCGGGGATTACTGCAGCCCCAGCATTTT.

As DNA, the CDR3 is TGTGCCAGCAGTGAAGTAGGGGGCGAGCAGTACTTC. As protein: CASSEVGGEQYF. The chain employs TRBV2 and TRBJ2-7; D possibly corresponds to TRBD1 (6 bases). CDR1 and CDR2 from the germline V gene are SNHLY and FYNNEI. Trimming removed 1 base from V and 6 bases from J, with 7 bases in between. The CDR3 contains 12 residues.

CDR3 sequence reads: CASSLWDTKFGELFF. Written as DNA, the CDR3 is TGTGCCAGCAGCTTGTGGGACACCAAGTTTGGGGAGCTGTTTTTT. The V and J genes are TRBV5-6 and TRBJ2-2, with D possibly matching TRBD1 (6 bases). V gave up 1 base and J gave up 8 bases, with 15 bases separating them. Germline-derived CDR1 and CDR2 are SGHDT and YYEEEE. The CDR3 sequence is 15 residues long. Looking up the rest from reference TRBV5-6 and TRBJ2-2 gives the full variable domain: DAGVTQSPTHLIKTRGQQVTLRCSPKSGHDTVSWYQQALGQGPQFIFQYYEEEERQRGNFPDRFSGHQFPNYSSELNVNALLLGDSALYLCASSLWDTKFGELFFGEGSRLTVL.

V gene TRBV18 combines with J gene TRBJ2-7, with TRBD1 as a possible D gene (6 bases). The CDR3 runs to 16 residues. CDR1 KGHSH and CDR2 LQKENI come from the germline V gene. The V end lost 5 bases, the J end lost 2 bases, and 19 bases lay between the germline ends. The DNA of the CDR3 is TGTGCCAGCTCAAGACAGGTTACCCGGAGTCCCTACGAGCAGTACTTC. Translation: CASSRQVTRSPYEQYF.

The V call is TRBV7-3, the J call TRBJ2-7; D ambiguous. The V end was cut by 5 bases, the J end by 6 bases, with 14 bases between. The germline V gene encodes CDR1 SGHTA and CDR2 FQGTGA. This CDR3 spans 13 amino acids. DNA for the CDR3: TGTGCCAGCAGCCAAGCTCGATTCGGCGAGCAGTACTTC. Translation: CASSQARFGEQYF.